This TCR beta chain was sequenced for a study of beta chain features in type 1 diabetes (dated by TCRdb to about 2018). Study-level background: Patients and healthy donors did not differ in mean age, gender distribution, total cell number or subset yield. A total of 90 million to 140 million sorted cells were examined across all samples, and RNA yield correlated strongly with the number of cells per subset. Naive and central memory subsets were obtained from all 28 donors, but regulatory and stem cell-like memory subsets were isolated from only 8 patients and roughly 8 healthy donors. The study compared TCRB repertoires of sorted circulating CD4+ T cell subsets between recently diagnosed type 1 diabetes patients and matched healthy donors. Paper-wide results and their limitations: A moderate but significant shortening of TCRB CDR3 length was observed in type 1 diabetes patients in all four CD4+ subsets. HLA sub-analyses involved small numbers of individuals, so any influence of HLA type on TCRB rearrangement remained unresolved. Patients with type 1 diabetes made fewer insertions and deleted more nucleotides at VDJ recombination sites, implying thymic rearrangement abnormalities. Because cDNA was sequenced instead of genomic DNA, activated cells with high expression could be over-represented, although the groups did not differ in activation or CD3 levels. Naive, central memory and regulatory TCRB repertoires appeared more similar among patients than among healthy donors. PCR may preferentially amplify shorter templates, but because patient and control samples were amplified and corrected together, any resulting skew would affect both groups equally.

A note on this clone: Its antigen is currently not known. Qualities for individual bases were not recorded, and no much larger clone is one base off.

The CDR3 covers 14 residues, taking in both the cysteine and the phenylalanine. Of all the DNA, just the CDR3 is kept, 42 bases in frame from base 1. Based on the germline V gene, the CDR1 and CDR2 sequences are SGDLS and YYNGEE. Cut back by 1 base and 2 bases, the V and J ends lie 8 bases apart. Each donor gave one peripheral blood draw, averaging roughly 120 mL, which was collected into heparinised tubes. Using a panel that included CD45RO, CCR7, CD25, CD127, CD95 and CD27, naive, central memory, regulatory and stem cell-like memory CD4+ T cells were sorted on a BD FACSAria II. Every sorted population had a purity above 95%. PBMCs were isolated immediately by Lymphoprep density gradient centrifugation and stained directly without culture. Samples were stained and sorted in pairs, with one healthy donor and one patient per experiment, so that batch effects were minimized. The entire amount of isolated RNA was reverse transcribed using the High Capacity cDNA Reverse Transcription Kit, so the sequenced TCRB transcripts were expressed ones. Naive, central memory and regulatory T cell samples underwent deep immunoSEQ sequencing, averaging about 3.57 million total reads per sample. Sorted cells were lysed in RLT buffer, and RNA was extracted using DNase-treated RNeasy Micro or Mini kits according to cell number. To prevent cross-contamination, every cell subset was processed on its own, while patient and healthy donor samples were processed together. Using the immunoSEQ multiplex PCR, TCRB sequences were amplified from cDNA into 87-bp fragments spanning the CDR3 region. The amplicons were sequenced using the Illumina HiSeq platform. As for the authors' bioinformatics: PCR bias was corrected computationally using synthetic template baselines, and reads within Hamming distance 2 were collapsed, with unmergeable singletons discarded. Reads were aligned against IMGT so that V, D and J genes, CDR3 length and insertions or deletions at six rearrangement sites could be assigned. Within each subset, clonotype counts were normalized to sorted cell number, after which true diversity and Gini coefficients were computed with the tcR R package. Repertoire sharing was quantified using the overlap coefficient calculated on TCRB nucleotide sequences. TCRdb stores this immuneACCESS table with in-frame sequences only. Part of the clones is absent; in the studies checked, under half of the shortfall reflects unresolved V genes, and no reason is known for the rest. That table gives V, J and clone size, and the DNA gave D and trimming. The sample includes roughly 140,000 clones, with roughly 11% observed a single time. Roughly 2% of the sample belongs to the ten largest clones.

The sample comprised central memory CD4+ T cells from blood. This TCR was sampled from a man between 18 and 35 years old in good health. The receptor chain draws on TRBV9 and TRBJ2-3; 5 matching bases give a weak D call of TRBD1. CDR3 reads: CASSVKGLTDTQYF. The DNA sequence is TGTGCCAGCAGCGTAAAGGGGCTCACAGATACGCAGTATTTT.